The sequence of this TCR beta chain was determined in a study of blood T cell repertoires in COVID-19. Study-level background: PBMCs, B-cell-depleted T cells, or T cells provided the cDNA or gDNA that made up the material.

TCRdb's copy holds only in-frame clones and misses some; the assay was immunoSEQ multiplex PCR. The table lists approximately 210,000 clones, roughly 94% of them singletons. The sequenced material came from peripheral blood. The sequence came from a young man with acute or convalescent COVID-19.

In DNA, the CDR3 is TGTGCCAGCAGCCCCCGGGTCTCCGGCCTGGACGAGCAGTACTTC. Its protein is CASSPRVSGLDEQYF. The chain joins TRBV7-9 to TRBJ2-7, with D unclear. V was pared by 5 bases and J by 5 bases, with 19 bases between. Germline V gives CDR1 SEHNR, CDR2 FQNEAQ (reference sequence). The CDR3 contains 15 residues.